The 22 T cell receptor beta chains presented below share a single source sample, sequenced in a study of T cell clonotyping in hematopoietic cell transplantation. TCRdb's copy holds only in-frame clones and misses some; the assay was immunoSEQ multiplex PCR. The top ten hold around 5.7% of the sample, which has 8,000 to 10,000 clones, 80% to 95% seen once. The sample was PBMCs, taken 100 days after allogeneic stem cell transplant. The receptor source for this set is a male patient in his 50s who had an allogeneic stem cell transplant from a related donor, so T cells may come from the graft donor. Some clones in this sample may be carry-over from other donors' samples.

This clone has just one count. The chain has TRBV6-1 and TRBJ1-5; D is unclear. V lost 11 bases, J lost 3 bases, and 17 bases lay in between. The CDR3 covers 14 residues. CDR1 and CDR2 (germline): MNHNS, SASEGT. The CDR3 protein is CAHPPRRANQPQHF. The CDR3 nucleotides read TGTGCCCACCCCCCTCGGAGGGCCAATCAGCCCCAGCATTTT.

This clone was recorded only once. This rearrangement joins TRBV5-6 to TRBJ1-1, with TRBD1 as a possible D gene (6 bases). Trimming removed 4 bases at V and 4 bases at J, with 17 bases between. Looked up from germline, CDR1 is SGHDT and CDR2 is YYEEEE. The CDR3 consists of 15 residues. The DNA of the CDR3 is TGTGCCAGCAGCCTCCCGGGGGCCATTAGCACTGAAGCTTTCTTT. The encoded protein is CASSLPGAISTEAFF. The full variable domain, completed using reference TRBV5-6 and TRBJ1-1, is DAGVTQSPTHLIKTRGQQVTLRCSPKSGHDTVSWYQQALGQGPQFIFQYYEEEERQRGNFPDRFSGHQFPNYSSELNVNALLLGDSALYLCASSLPGAISTEAFFGQGTRLTVV.

As to this clone: This sample includes further DNA sequences coding for the same CDR3. The gene calls are TRBV6-1 and TRBJ1-6; maybe TRBD1 (5 bases). The CDR3 consists of 14 residues. Trimming cost V 4 bases and J 10 bases, with 14 bases left between them. Looked up from germline, CDR1 is MNHNS and CDR2 is SASEGT. The CDR3 loop reads CASSAQGENSPLHF. As DNA, the CDR3 is TGTGCCAGCAGTGCTCAGGGTGAAAACTCACCCCTCCACTTT.

The chain is built from TRBV5-1 and TRBJ2-3; weak D call: TRBD2 (6 bases). Looked up from germline, CDR1 is SGHRS and CDR2 is YFSETQ. The CDR3 loop spans 13 amino acids. The V gene lost 5 bases and the J gene lost 2 bases, with 9 bases spanning the gap. DNA of the CDR3: TGCGCCAGCAGTTGGGAGGCCACAGATACGCAGTATTTT. Translating it yields CASSWEATDTQYF.

The genes are TRBV4-1 and TRBJ1-1, with D unclear. This CDR3 is built from 15 residues. Deletions cut 2 bases from V and 4 bases from J, with 14 bases between. CDR1 and CDR2 (germline): MGHRA, YSYEKL. The CDR3 DNA sequence: TGCGCCAGCAGCCAACCCGGGCGAGGGCGCACTGAAGCTTTCTTT. This codes for CASSQPGRGRTEAFF.

The J gene is TRBJ2-7, the V gene TRBV10-3; maybe TRBD1 (5 bases). CDR1 ENHRY and CDR2 SYGVKD come from the germline V gene. V gave up 6 bases and J gave up 0 bases, with 18 bases separating them. There are 16 residues in the CDR3. This chain's CDR3 is CAISSQDTSYSYEQYF. The CDR3 DNA follows: TGTGCCATCAGCAGTCAGGACACATCTTACTCCTACGAGCAGTACTTC.

The rearrangement uses TRBV6-6 and TRBJ2-5; the match to TRBD1 covers 9 bases. Germline V gene data show CDR1 as MNHNY and CDR2 as SVGAGI (reference sequence). J was trimmed by 3 bases and V by 5 bases; bases with no gene match: 4. The CDR3 runs to 14 residues. CDR3 sequence (DNA): TGTGCCAGCAGTAAACGGACAGGGGAAGAGACCCAGTACTTC. Protein sequence: CASSKRTGEETQYF.

V gene TRBV15 combines with J gene TRBJ1-1; D unresolved. V shed 3 bases and J shed 1 base, with 6 bases lying between them. The CDR3 length is 13 residues. Germline V CDR1 and CDR2: LNHNV, YYDKDF (reference sequence). CDR3 region: CATSRGKNTEAFF. Here the CDR3 DNA reads TGTGCCACCAGCAGGGGGAAGAACACTGAAGCTTTCTTT.

The rearrangement links TRBV9 to TRBJ1-2; TRBD1 aligns across 8 bases. CDR1 and CDR2 (germline): SGDLS, YYNGEE. V trimming: 5 bases; J trimming: 4 bases; junction bases outside the gene matches: 16. The CDR3 has 17 residues. DNA for the CDR3: TGTGCCAGCAGGGAACAGACTACCGGACAGGGCTTCTATGGCTACACCTTC. Its protein is CASREQTTGQGFYGYTF.

The rearrangement uses TRBV28 and TRBJ2-7; D uncertain. Germline V lookup: CDR1 MDHEN, CDR2 SYDVKM. The CDR3 has 16 residues. The ends were cut back, 6 bases at V and 0 bases at J, with 18 bases in the middle. The DNA of the CDR3 is TGTGCCAGCAGCCCTCCAAGGACGGATTACTCCTACGAGCAGTACTTC. This translates into CASSPPRTDYSYEQYF.

A single count supports this clone. V is TRBV11-2 and J is TRBJ2-5; 8 nucleotides match TRBD1. CDR3 length: 13 amino acids. The germline V gene encodes CDR1 SGHAT and CDR2 FQNNGV. V gave up 5 bases and J gave up 2 bases; unmatched junction bases: 1. The CDR3 DNA sequence: TGTGCCAGCAGCAGGGACAGGCAAGAGACCCAGTACTTC. Translation gives CASSRDRQETQYF.

This clone was seen a few times. The genes are TRBV19 and TRBJ2-1; 10 nucleotides line up with TRBD2. Trimming at V came to 4 bases and at J to 1 base, leaving 1 base not matched to a gene. Germline V gene lookup returns CDR1 LNHDA and CDR2 SQIVND (reference sequence). The CDR3 length is 15 residues. The CDR3 DNA reads TGTGCCAGTAGTAAGACTAGCGGGTCCTACAATGAGCAGTTCTTC. This encodes CASSKTSGSYNEQFF.

This chain links TRBV19 with TRBJ2-2; D remains unclear. Germline V gene lookup returns CDR1 LNHDA and CDR2 SQIVND (reference sequence). There are 12 residues in the CDR3. V shed 6 bases and J shed 5 bases, with 7 bases lying between them. CDR3 in DNA: TGTGCCAGTAGACGAAATACCGGGGAGCTGTTTTTT. Its protein product is CASRRNTGELFF. The full variable domain, rest sourced from reference TRBV19 and TRBJ2-2, is DGGITQSPKYLFRKEGQNVTLSCEQNLNHDAMYWYRQDPGQGLRLIYYSQIVNDFQKGDIAEGYSVSREKKESFPLTVTSAQKNPTAFYLCASRRNTGELFFGEGSRLTVL.

The gene calls are TRBV2 and TRBJ1-2, with D perhaps matching TRBD1 (6 bases). Trimming took off 11 bases at V and 8 bases at J, with 21 bases between the two ends. Germline V gives CDR1 SNHLY, CDR2 FYNNEI. This CDR3 is 13 amino acids long. This CDR3 reads CAGSEQGKYGYTF. CDR3 in DNA: TGTGCCGGGAGTGAACAGGGAAAATACGGCTACACCTTC.

V gene TRBV28 combines with J gene TRBJ2-7; 7 bases map to TRBD2. The CDR3 spans 15 residues. In germline, CDR1 is MDHEN, CDR2 SYDVKM. Trimming cost V 3 bases and J 7 bases; bases outside gene matches: 12. The CDR3 here is CASSLPTSSPGEQYF. As DNA, the CDR3 is TGTGCCAGCAGTTTGCCGACTAGCTCCCCGGGGGAGCAGTACTTC.

The V gene is TRBV27, the J gene TRBJ1-1; D unclear. With 4 bases removed from V and 4 bases from J, the gap between germline ends came to 4 bases. Germline CDR1 reads MNHEY; CDR2 reads SMNVEV (reference sequence). This CDR3 region has 11 residues. The CDR3 coding sequence is TGTGCCAGCAGTTGGGGCACTGAAGCTTTCTTT. Encoded protein: CASSWGTEAFF.

The chain couples TRBV21-1 to TRBJ2-7; the DNA was not used to check the table's D call, TRBD2. TRBV21-1 is listed as a pseudogene. The CDR3 is made up of 12 amino acids. The CDR3 sequence: CASSGMSYEQYF. In DNA form, the CDR3 reads TGTGCCAGCTCGGGAATGAGCTACGAGCAGTACTTC.

As DNA, the CDR3 is TGCGCCAGCAGCTTGGGAGCTAACTATGGCTACACCTTC. Its protein product is CASSLGANYGYTF. The chain links TRBV5-1 to TRBJ1-2; D unresolved. This CDR3 region has 13 residues. V lost 0 bases, J lost 0 bases, and 3 bases lay in between. Germline CDR1 reads SGHRS; CDR2 reads YFSETQ.

Written as DNA, the CDR3 is TGTGCCAGCAGTCTAACAACAGGGATATCCTACAATGAGCAGTTCTTC. Translation: CASSLTTGISYNEQFF. V usage is TRBV7-6 and J usage is TRBJ2-1; D perhaps matches TRBD1 (6 bases). This CDR3 spans 16 amino acids. The germline gives CDR1 SGHVS, CDR2 FNYEAQ. V lost 6 bases to trimming and J lost 1 base, with 16 bases between them.

This sequence joins TRBV19 and TRBJ2-1; 11 bases map to TRBD1. The CDR3 is made up of 16 amino acids. Germline V lookup: CDR1 LNHDA, CDR2 SQIVND (reference sequence). The trim removed 3 bases at V and 7 bases at J, leaving 8 bases unmatched. CDR3 sequence reads: CASSMFRGQGGNEQFF. The CDR3 coding sequence is TGTGCCAGTAGTATGTTTCGGGGACAGGGGGGTAATGAGCAGTTCTTC.

This sequence joins TRBV4-2 and TRBJ2-7, with 7 bases matching TRBD2. The CDR3 has 15 amino acids. Unmatched junction bases numbered 7, after V lost 5 bases and J lost 0 bases. Germline CDR1 is LGHNA and CDR2 is YNFKEQ. CDR3 sequence (DNA): TGTGCCAGCAGCAGATACGGCGGGAGCTCCTACGAGCAGTACTTC. Its translation is CASSRYGGSSYEQYF.

The rearrangement links TRBV4-2 to TRBJ1-1, with unresolved D. The germline V gene has CDR1 LGHNA and CDR2 YNFKEQ. Between the trimmed V and J ends, which lost 1 base and 3 bases, there was a span of 3 bases. CDR3 length: 12 residues. The CDR3 spells CASSQVDTEAFF. The CDR3 DNA reads as TGTGCCAGCAGCCAAGTTGACACTGAAGCTTTCTTT.